A selection of T cell receptor beta chains follows, all from one sample in a study of OX40 agonist ivuxolimab in advanced cancers. TCRdb keeps only in-frame clones here, not all; method: immunoSEQ multiplex PCR. Of some 80,000 clones in the sample, about 88% are singletons; the top ten hold under 0.9%. Sequences were derived from CD4+ or CD8+ T cells sorted from blood, sampled in a trial of the OX40 agonist ivuxolimab. The receptor set was obtained from an adult with an advanced solid tumor such as melanoma, head and neck, liver or kidney cancer. The CDR3 runs from the conserved cysteine through the conserved F or W. Fields, in order: V gene, J gene, D gene, clone size, CDR3 protein, CDR3 DNA. The D gene is left open where the match is weak. Not every row has a clone size; where given, it reads once, few, many or a size class.

V gene: TRBV6-5; J gene: TRBJ2-1; D gene: NA; clone size: NA; CDR3 protein: CASSPGRGSYNEQFF; CDR3 DNA: TGTGCCAGCAGTCCAGGACGCGGGTCCTACAATGAGCAGTTCTTC
V gene: TRBV6-1; J gene: TRBJ1-5; D gene: NA; clone size: NA; CDR3 protein: CASKWVQAANQPQHF; CDR3 DNA: TGTGCCAGCAAATGGGTGCAGGCCGCTAATCAGCCCCAGCATTTT
V gene: TRBV4-1; J gene: TRBJ1-2; D gene: TRBD1; clone size: NA; CDR3 protein: CASSRSGGENYGYTF; CDR3 DNA: TGCGCCAGCAGCCGTTCAGGGGGCGAAAACTATGGCTACACCTTC
V gene: TRBV19; J gene: TRBJ1-3; D gene: TRBD1; clone size: NA; CDR3 protein: CASSTTGENTIYF; CDR3 DNA: TGTGCCAGTAGTACGACAGGGGAGAACACCATATATTTT
V gene: TRBV4-3; J gene: TRBJ1-5; D gene: NA; clone size: NA; CDR3 protein: CASSQDRRQNQPQHF; CDR3 DNA: TGCGCCAGCAGCCAAGATAGACGGCAAAATCAGCCCCAGCATTTT
V gene: TRBV19; J gene: TRBJ2-1; D gene: TRBD2; clone size: NA; CDR3 protein: CASSIGRTSGKNEQFF; CDR3 DNA: TGTGCCAGTAGTATAGGGAGGACTAGCGGGAAGAATGAGCAGTTCTTC
V gene: TRBV18; J gene: TRBJ1-2; D gene: NA; clone size: NA; CDR3 protein: CASSLDSVYGYTF; CDR3 DNA: TGTGCCAGCTCCCTGGACAGCGTGTATGGCTACACCTTC
V gene: TRBV7-7; J gene: TRBJ2-1; D gene: TRBD2; clone size: NA; CDR3 protein: CASSAGTSVGEQFF; CDR3 DNA: TGTGCCAGCAGCGCCGGGACTAGCGTTGGTGAGCAGTTCTTC
V gene: TRBV6-5; J gene: TRBJ2-6; D gene: NA; clone size: NA; CDR3 protein: CASSYAGTGANVLTF; CDR3 DNA: TGTGCCAGCAGTTACGCAGGGACTGGGGCCAACGTCCTGACTTTC
V gene: TRBV27; J gene: TRBJ2-3; D gene: NA; clone size: few; CDR3 protein: CASSSSTGFSTDTQYF; CDR3 DNA: TGTGCCAGCAGTTCATCTACAGGGTTTAGCACAGATACGCAGTATTTT
V gene: TRBV9; J gene: TRBJ2-7; D gene: NA; clone size: NA; CDR3 protein: CASSVDWGEQYF; CDR3 DNA: TGTGCCAGCAGCGTAGACTGGGGCGAGCAGTACTTC
V gene: TRBV29-1; J gene: TRBJ1-4; D gene: NA; clone size: NA; CDR3 protein: CSVGTVESGEKLFF; CDR3 DNA: TGCAGCGTGGGGACGGTCGAATCGGGTGAAAAACTGTTTTTT
V gene: TRBV2; J gene: TRBJ2-7; D gene: TRBD1; clone size: NA; CDR3 protein: CASREWTRTGAYEQYF; CDR3 DNA: TGTGCCAGCCGGGAATGGACTCGGACAGGGGCCTACGAGCAGTACTTC
V gene: TRBV11-2; J gene: TRBJ2-7; D gene: NA; clone size: NA; CDR3 protein: CASSLEQPTLTYEQYF; CDR3 DNA: TGTGCCAGCAGCTTAGAACAGCCTACCCTTACCTACGAGCAGTACTTC
V gene: TRBV6-6; J gene: TRBJ2-3; D gene: NA; clone size: NA; CDR3 protein: CASSYAGTQGGDTQYF; CDR3 DNA: TGTGCCAGCAGTTACGCAGGGACTCAAGGGGGAGATACGCAGTATTTT
V gene: TRBV6-5; J gene: TRBJ1-6; D gene: NA; clone size: NA; CDR3 protein: CASSYGGRNSPLHF; CDR3 DNA: TGTGCCAGCAGTTACGGCGGTCGGAATTCACCCCTCCACTTT
V gene: TRBV28; J gene: TRBJ1-6; D gene: NA; clone size: few; CDR3 protein: CASSLGVGSGFNSPLHF; CDR3 DNA: TGTGCCAGCAGTTTAGGTGTAGGGTCGGGGTTTAATTCACCCCTCCACTTT
V gene: TRBV7-2; J gene: TRBJ2-5; D gene: TRBD2; clone size: NA; CDR3 protein: CASSLGALAGYQETQYF; CDR3 DNA: TGTGCCAGCAGCTTGGGCGCTCTAGCGGGGTACCAAGAGACCCAGTACTTC
V gene: TRBV10-3; J gene: TRBJ2-3; D gene: NA; clone size: NA; CDR3 protein: CAISDSTGADTQYF; CDR3 DNA: TGTGCCATCAGTGATAGTACTGGAGCAGATACGCAGTATTTT
V gene: TRBV27; J gene: TRBJ2-1; D gene: NA; clone size: NA; CDR3 protein: CASKPNPNSEQFF; CDR3 DNA: TGTGCCAGCAAGCCCAACCCGAATAGTGAGCAGTTCTTC
V gene: TRBV6-6; J gene: TRBJ1-2; D gene: TRBD1; clone size: medium-sized; CDR3 protein: CASSSTGQAYGYTF; CDR3 DNA: TGTGCCAGCAGCTCTACCGGACAGGCCTATGGCTACACCTTC
V gene: TRBV18; J gene: TRBJ2-2; D gene: NA; clone size: NA; CDR3 protein: CASSPWTGHVMGTGELFF; CDR3 DNA: TGTGCCAGCTCACCCTGGACGGGACACGTCATGGGAACCGGGGAGCTGTTTTTT
V gene: TRBV7-2; J gene: TRBJ1-5; D gene: NA; clone size: NA; CDR3 protein: CASSLGSGQPQHF; CDR3 DNA: TGTGCCAGCAGCTTGGGATCGGGGCAGCCCCAGCATTTT
V gene: TRBV30; J gene: TRBJ1-4; D gene: NA; clone size: NA; CDR3 protein: CAWQGQGGEKLFF; CDR3 DNA: TGTGCCTGGCAAGGGCAGGGAGGAGAAAAACTGTTTTTT
V gene: TRBV5-6; J gene: TRBJ2-1; D gene: TRBD2; clone size: few; CDR3 protein: CASSFFSGIKNEQFF; CDR3 DNA: TGTGCCAGCAGCTTTTTTAGCGGGATTAAGAATGAGCAGTTCTTC
V gene: TRBV5-6; J gene: TRBJ1-4; D gene: TRBD1; clone size: NA; CDR3 protein: CASSLGQGAANEKLFF; CDR3 DNA: TGTGCCAGCAGCTTGGGGCAGGGGGCAGCTAATGAAAAACTGTTTTTT
V gene: TRBV18; J gene: TRBJ2-3; D gene: NA; clone size: NA; CDR3 protein: CASSPYSPGTQYF; CDR3 DNA: TGTGCCAGTTCACCCTATTCACCCGGTACGCAGTATTTT
V gene: TRBV5-1; J gene: TRBJ2-3; D gene: TRBD2; clone size: NA; CDR3 protein: CASSQLAGNTDTQYF; CDR3 DNA: TGCGCCAGCAGCCAACTAGCGGGGAACACAGATACGCAGTATTTT
V gene: TRBV19; J gene: TRBJ1-5; D gene: TRBD1; clone size: NA; CDR3 protein: CASSVTGGAGQPQHF; CDR3 DNA: TGTGCCAGCTCCGTGACAGGGGGCGCAGGTCAGCCCCAGCATTTT
V gene: TRBV25-1; J gene: TRBJ1-2; D gene: NA; clone size: NA; CDR3 protein: CASSEFERGANYGYTF; CDR3 DNA: TGTGCCAGCAGTGAATTCGAGAGAGGAGCTAACTATGGCTACACCTTC
V gene: TRBV7-7; J gene: TRBJ2-1; D gene: TRBD1; clone size: NA; CDR3 protein: CASSLGQGANNEQFF; CDR3 DNA: TGTGCTAGCAGCTTAGGCCAGGGGGCGAACAATGAGCAGTTCTTC
V gene: TRBV6-1; J gene: TRBJ2-7; D gene: NA; clone size: NA; CDR3 protein: CASSDIVEWYEQYF; CDR3 DNA: TGTGCCAGCAGTGATATAGTGGAGTGGTACGAGCAGTACTTC
V gene: TRBV18; J gene: TRBJ2-3; D gene: TRBD1; clone size: once; CDR3 protein: CASSPRTGLTDTQYF; CDR3 DNA: TGTGCCAGCTCACCGCGGACAGGGCTGACGGATACGCAGTATTTT
V gene: TRBV30; J gene: TRBJ2-4; D gene: TRBD1; clone size: NA; CDR3 protein: CAWSGGQGGDIQYF; CDR3 DNA: TGTGCCTGGAGTGGGGGACAGGGGGGAGACATTCAGTACTTC
V gene: TRBV6-1; J gene: TRBJ1-4; D gene: NA; clone size: NA; CDR3 protein: CASSEDYTGDNEKLFF; CDR3 DNA: TGTGCCAGCAGTGAAGACTACACAGGTGATAATGAAAAACTGTTTTTT
V gene: TRBV5-1; J gene: TRBJ1-4; D gene: TRBD1; clone size: NA; CDR3 protein: CASSEDRGRTNEKLFF; CDR3 DNA: TGCGCCAGCAGCGAGGACAGGGGGCGAACTAATGAAAAACTGTTTTTT
V gene: TRBV5-1; J gene: TRBJ1-4; D gene: TRBD1; clone size: NA; CDR3 protein: CASSLTTGGGEKLFF; CDR3 DNA: TGCGCCAGCAGCTTAACGACAGGGGGAGGAGAAAAACTGTTTTTT
V gene: TRBV7-2; J gene: TRBJ2-5; D gene: NA; clone size: NA; CDR3 protein: CASSLRIGDETQYF; CDR3 DNA: TGTGCCAGCAGCTTAAGGATAGGGGACGAGACCCAGTACTTC
V gene: TRBV11-3; J gene: TRBJ2-1; D gene: TRBD1; clone size: NA; CDR3 protein: CASSLGQGYNEQFF; CDR3 DNA: TGTGCCAGCAGCCTGGGACAGGGGTACAATGAGCAGTTCTTC
V gene: TRBV5-1; J gene: TRBJ2-1; D gene: TRBD1; clone size: NA; CDR3 protein: CASSPGTGGSYNEQFF; CDR3 DNA: TGCGCCAGCAGCCCCGGGACAGGGGGCTCCTACAATGAGCAGTTCTTC
V gene: TRBV30; J gene: TRBJ2-5; D gene: NA; clone size: NA; CDR3 protein: CAWSPGSQETQYF; CDR3 DNA: TGTGCCTGGAGTCCCGGAAGCCAAGAGACCCAGTACTTC
V gene: TRBV19; J gene: TRBJ1-1; D gene: NA; clone size: NA; CDR3 protein: CASGQFNTEAFF; CDR3 DNA: TGTGCCTCTGGACAGTTCAACACTGAAGCTTTCTTT
V gene: TRBV27; J gene: TRBJ2-3; D gene: NA; clone size: NA; CDR3 protein: CASRNRGTDTQYF; CDR3 DNA: TGTGCCAGCAGGAACAGGGGCACAGATACGCAGTATTTT
V gene: TRBV5-1; J gene: TRBJ2-2; D gene: NA; clone size: once; CDR3 protein: CASSPTTGRTGELFF; CDR3 DNA: TGCGCCAGCAGCCCTACGACGGGGCGCACCGGGGAGCTGTTTTTT
V gene: TRBV9; J gene: TRBJ2-2; D gene: TRBD2; clone size: NA; CDR3 protein: CASSVAGGRRTGELFF; CDR3 DNA: TGTGCCAGCAGCGTAGCTGGCGGGAGAAGGACCGGGGAGCTGTTTTTT
V gene: TRBV20-1; J gene: TRBJ1-5; D gene: NA; clone size: NA; CDR3 protein: CSARDTRAQHF; CDR3 DNA: TGCAGTGCTAGAGATACCCGAGCCCAGCATTTT
V gene: TRBV11-2; J gene: TRBJ1-3; D gene: NA; clone size: NA; CDR3 protein: CASSPIQGRPGNTIYF; CDR3 DNA: TGTGCCAGCAGCCCAATTCAGGGTCGTCCGGGAAACACCATATATTTT
V gene: TRBV7-3; J gene: TRBJ2-1; D gene: NA; clone size: once; CDR3 protein: CASSSESYNEQFF; CDR3 DNA: TGTGCCAGCAGCTCGGAAAGTTACAATGAGCAGTTCTTC
V gene: TRBV18; J gene: TRBJ1-5; D gene: TRBD1; clone size: once; CDR3 protein: CASSPGIDRDQPQHF; CDR3 DNA: TGTGCCAGCTCACCAGGGATAGACAGGGATCAGCCCCAGCATTTT
V gene: TRBV6-5; J gene: TRBJ2-7; D gene: NA; clone size: NA; CDR3 protein: CASSDNAPAVQQYF; CDR3 DNA: TGTGCCAGCAGTGACAACGCCCCGGCCGTGCAGCAGTACTTC
V gene: TRBV19; J gene: TRBJ1-1; D gene: TRBD1; clone size: NA; CDR3 protein: CASSSPQGATNTEAFF; CDR3 DNA: TGTGCCAGTAGTTCCCCCCAGGGGGCAACAAACACTGAAGCTTTCTTT
V gene: TRBV6-1; J gene: TRBJ1-5; D gene: NA; clone size: NA; CDR3 protein: CASSEVYETVYSNQPQHF; CDR3 DNA: TGTGCCAGCAGTGAAGTCTACGAGACAGTTTATAGCAATCAGCCCCAGCATTTT
V gene: TRBV5-1; J gene: TRBJ2-1; D gene: TRBD2; clone size: few; CDR3 protein: CASSVQGLADGDEQFF; CDR3 DNA: TGCGCCAGCAGCGTTCAGGGACTAGCGGACGGGGATGAGCAGTTCTTC